The 22 T cell receptor beta chains below come from one sample, sequenced in a study of control samples from healthy donors and cancer patients (dated by TCRdb to between 2020 and 2021). Libraries came from the immunoSEQ multiplex PCR assay. The table comes from immuneACCESS by way of TCRdb, which keeps in-frame sequences with V and J called. Part of the clones is missing from these tables; in studies checked, under half for an unresolved V gene and the rest for unknown reasons. The sample table lists roughly 370,000 clones, around 90% of them with a count of one. Clones ranked in the top ten supply over 5.5% of the sample. Sequenced input: PBMCs. These receptors were obtained from a man aged 35 to 55 with head and neck cancer.

V gene TRBV18 combines with J gene TRBJ2-7; D possibly corresponds to TRBD2 (7 bases). Trimming left V 0 bases short and J 0 bases short, with 12 bases between. The CDR3 loop spans 16 amino acids. CDR1 is KGHSH, CDR2 LQKENI, per germline. The CDR3 is CASSPPRGGDSYEQYF. CDR3 DNA: TGTGCCAGCTCACCACCCAGGGGAGGGGACTCCTACGAGCAGTACTTC.

To note about this clone: One end of the junction does not line up with germline, which may come from a read error. The chain has TRBV4-3 and TRBJ1-5; D not resolved. The CDR3 has 13 residues. The V gene's germline CDR1 is LGHNA and CDR2 YSLEER. The CDR3 DNA sequence: TGCGCCAGCGGCCAAGATCATAATCAGCCCCAGCATTTT. Translating it yields CASGQDHNQPQHF.

The rearrangement uses TRBV7-2 and TRBJ2-5, with 10 bases identical to TRBD1. The CDR3 loop spans 17 amino acids. The V segment lost 4 bases and the J segment 4 bases; nucleotides outside the gene matches: 12. CDR1 is SGHTA, CDR2 FQGNSA, per germline. The CDR3 sequence: CASSSRQGAIFRETQYF. The CDR3 DNA follows: TGTGCCAGCAGCTCTCGACAGGGGGCGATTTTTAGAGAGACCCAGTACTTC.

The V and J genes are TRBV20-1 and TRBJ1-4; D is unresolved. Germline assignment: CDR1 DFQATT and CDR2 SNEGSKA (reference sequence). V shed 3 bases and J shed 5 bases, with 13 bases lying between them. The CDR3 totals 14 residues. In DNA, the CDR3 is TGCAGTGCTAGTTCGGGAGACTCGAATGAAAAACTGTTTTTT. Translated: CSASSGDSNEKLFF.

The chain uses TRBV29-1 and TRBJ2-7; possible D gene TRBD1, 5 bases. CDR1 and CDR2 from the germline V gene are SQVTM and ANQGSEA. This CDR3 region has 12 residues. V dropped 4 bases and J dropped 4 bases, with 11 bases sitting between them. CDR3 DNA sequence: TGCAGCGTTGCCAGGGTTGCTTACGAGCAGTACTTC. Protein sequence: CSVARVAYEQYF.

This chain connects TRBV2 to TRBJ1-2; D is unresolved. CDR1 is SNHLY, CDR2 FYNNEI, per germline. V was shortened by 7 bases and J by 7 bases, with 10 bases between the two germline ends. This CDR3 is built from 11 residues. CDR3 coding DNA: TGTGCCAGCACGGGCAGGAGTGGCTACACCTTC. This codes for CASTGRSGYTF. The variable domain in full, completed from reference TRBV2 and TRBJ1-2, reads EPEVTQTPSHQVTQMGQEVILRCVPISNHLYFYWYRQILGQKVEFLVSFYNNEISEKSEIFDDQFSVERPDGSNFTLKIRSTKLEDSAMYFCASTGRSGYTFGSGTRLTVV.

The J gene is TRBJ2-7, the V gene TRBV28; tentatively, D is TRBD1 (5 bases). The CDR3 loop spans 15 amino acids. The germline gives CDR1 MDHEN, CDR2 SYDVKM. V lost 4 bases and J 5 bases, leaving 18 bases between the germline ends. The CDR3 sequence: CASSSPSFRANEQYF. The CDR3 DNA reads TGTGCCAGCAGTTCCCCATCATTCAGGGCCAACGAGCAGTACTTC.

This chain uses TRBV6-2 or TRBV6-3 with TRBJ2-7; 8 positions agree with TRBD1. V shed 5 bases, J shed 3 bases, and the junction held 9 bases outside the gene matches. The CDR3 extends over 15 amino acids. The germline CDR1 and CDR2 sequences are MNHEY and SVGEGT. The DNA of the CDR3 is TGTGCCAGCAGTCCACGGACAGGGAGAGGCTACGAGCAGTACTTC. The encoded protein is CASSPRTGRGYEQYF.

This chain joins TRBV5-1 and TRBJ1-6; 10 bases line up with TRBD1. The CDR3 is 14 amino acids. V dropped 2 bases and J dropped 8; count of bases not matched to a gene: 1. The germline gives CDR1 SGHRS, CDR2 YFSETQ. CDR3 nucleotides: TGCGCCAGCAGCTTTGGGACAGGGGATTCACCCCTCCACTTT. Its protein is CASSFGTGDSPLHF.

This rearrangement joins TRBV11-2 to TRBJ1-1; D gene uncertain. V lost 8 bases and J 4 bases, leaving 17 bases between the germline ends. CDR3 length equals 14 residues. From germline, CDR1 is SGHAT and CDR2 FQNNGV. The CDR3 loop is CASSGHAVGTEAFF. The DNA of the CDR3 is TGTGCCAGCTCTGGCCACGCAGTTGGCACTGAAGCTTTCTTT.

This chain uses TRBV5-1 with TRBJ1-1; possibly TRBD1 for D (6 bases). V was clipped by 4 bases and J by 1 base, with 20 bases between them. CDR1 and CDR2 from the germline V gene are SGHRS and YFSETQ. There are 17 residues in the CDR3. CDR3 in amino acids: CASSPRQGNRGNTEAFF. The CDR3 DNA reads as TGCGCCAGCAGCCCTAGGCAGGGGAATAGGGGGAACACTGAAGCTTTCTTT.

V is TRBV5-1 and J is TRBJ2-1; 9 nucleotides align to TRBD1. V trimming: 4 bases; J trimming: 5 bases; junction bases outside the gene matches: 13. Germline CDR1 reads SGHRS; CDR2 reads YFSETQ. The CDR3 contains 17 residues. The CDR3 sequence is CASSPGPGTGNHNEQFF. DNA for the CDR3: TGCGCCAGCAGCCCGGGTCCCGGGACAGGGAACCACAATGAGCAGTTCTTC. Variable domain in full (rest from reference TRBV5-1 and TRBJ2-1): KAGVTQTPRYLIKTRGQQVTLSCSPISGHRSVSWYQQTPGQGLQFLFEYFSETQRNKGNFPGRFSGRQFSNSRSEMNVSTLELGDSALYLCASSPGPGTGNHNEQFFGPGTRLTVL.

The gene calls are TRBV11-1 and TRBJ1-1; unclear D gene. CDR1 and CDR2 (germline): SGHAT, FQDESV (reference sequence). Deletions cut 5 bases from V and 6 bases from J, with 10 bases between. The CDR3 runs to 12 residues. The CDR3 protein is CASSVPWSEAFF. DNA of the CDR3: TGTGCCAGCAGCGTCCCGTGGTCTGAAGCTTTCTTT.

The chain carries TRBV7-2 and TRBJ2-7, with 11 bases fitting TRBD1. Germline CDR1 is SGHTA and CDR2 is FQGNSA. The V and J ends lost 2 bases and 9 bases, in that order; junction bases with no gene match: 9. This CDR3 is built from 15 residues. The CDR3 region has the DNA TGTGCCAGCAGCTTATCCGGACAGGGGGCGCTTGGGCAGTACTTC. The encoded protein is CASSLSGQGALGQYF.

V usage is TRBV7-6 and J usage is TRBJ2-5; D possibly matches TRBD1 or TRBD2 (5 bases each). Trimming took 2 bases from V and 5 from J, leaving 15 bases between them. CDR3 length equals 15 residues. Germline V gene sequence: CDR1 SGHVS, CDR2 FNYEAQ. CDR3 nucleotides: TGTGCCAGCAGCTTACCCGGGACCCGAGGGGAGACCCAGTACTTC. This translates into CASSLPGTRGETQYF.

The rearrangement joins TRBV27 to TRBJ1-2; TRBD1 might be the D (5 bases). V lost 4 bases to trimming and J lost 4 bases, with 10 bases between them. Germline CDR1 reads MNHEY; CDR2 reads SMNVEV (reference sequence). The CDR3 runs to 13 residues. The CDR3: CASSSGRGYGYTF. CDR3 in DNA: TGTGCCAGCAGTTCCGGAAGGGGCTATGGCTACACCTTC.

This rearrangement joins TRBV9 to TRBJ2-5; D may be TRBD1 (6 bases). The length of the CDR3 is 16 residues. Germline lookup yields CDR1 SGDLS and CDR2 YYNGEE. V lost 0 bases, J lost 7 bases, and 19 bases lay in between. The CDR3 here is CASSVEWQAGARTQYF. The CDR3 region has the DNA TGTGCCAGCAGCGTAGAGTGGCAAGCAGGGGCTAGGACCCAGTACTTC.

This clone was recorded a few times. Other DNA sequences in this sample translate to the same CDR3. The rearrangement uses TRBV7-6 and TRBJ2-1, with 9 bases lining up with TRBD1. Per germline, CDR1 SGHVS and CDR2 FNYEAQ. V was clipped by 4 bases and J by 0 bases; unmatched bases: 4. The length of the CDR3 is 16 residues. The CDR3 loop reads CASSSGQGGSYNEQFF. DNA for the CDR3: TGTGCCAGCAGCTCGGGACAGGGTGGCTCCTACAATGAGCAGTTCTTC.

In this sample, this clone turned up once. The chain joins TRBV5-6 to TRBJ2-3; 14 positions agree with TRBD2. J lost 5 bases, V lost 5 bases, and 7 bases had no gene match. This CDR3 contains 16 residues. Germline V CDR1 and CDR2: SGHDT, YYEEEE. CDR3 sequence: CASSFGLAGGGDTQYF. CDR3 DNA: TGTGCCAGCAGTTTCGGACTAGCGGGGGGAGGAGATACGCAGTATTTT.

CDR3 sequence reads: CASNSDRERENEKLFF. The CDR3 bases are TGTGCCAGCAACTCGGACAGGGAAAGAGAGAATGAAAAACTGTTTTTT. V usage is TRBV21-1 and J usage is TRBJ1-4; TRBD1, the table's D call, lacks a check against the DNA. TRBV21-1 is recorded as a pseudogene. The CDR3 loop spans 16 amino acids.

V usage is TRBV5-4 and J usage is TRBJ2-3; TRBD2 agrees at 8 bases. J gave up 2 bases and V 4 bases, and 9 bases lay outside the gene matches. Per germline, CDR1 SGHNT and CDR2 YYREEE (reference sequence). The CDR3 runs to 16 residues. The CDR3 coding sequence is TGTGCCAGCAGCCCCGGGGCGGGGGGACTCACAGATACGCAGTATTTT. It codes for CASSPGAGGLTDTQYF.

This clone was detected only once. An end of the junction differs from the germline gene, which may be a read error. This chain uses TRBV19 with TRBJ2-5; D is unclear. Germline assignment: CDR1 LNHDA and CDR2 SQIVND (reference sequence). CDR3 size: 13 residues. The CDR3 region has the DNA TGTACCAGTAGTACCTTCCTTCAAGAGACCCAGTACTTC. It yields the protein CTSSTFLQETQYF.